These 16 T cell receptor beta chains came from one sample sequenced in a study of cytomegalovirus exposure and HLA in healthy donors. Researchers ran the PCR with 60 Vbeta and 13 Jbeta primers. Using immunoSEQ multiplex PCR, the repertoire was profiled, and TCRdb retains in-frame clones only, with some absent. There are approximately 150,000 clones in the sample; roughly 65% occur only once, and under 5.5% lies in the top ten. The source material was PBMCs. Every receptor here comes from a man aged 18 to 30 in good health and CMV-seropositive.

This chain links TRBV27 with TRBJ1-1; 11 positions agree with TRBD1. The CDR3 loop spans 14 amino acids. Germline CDR1 reads MNHEY; CDR2 reads SMNVEV (reference sequence). V was pared by 3 bases and J by 7 bases, with 4 bases of the junction left unmatched. CDR3 residues: CASSLSGTGGEAFF. CDR3 bases: TGTGCCAGCAGTTTGTCCGGGACAGGGGGTGAAGCTTTCTTT.

This clone appeared a single time. This chain links TRBV6-6 with TRBJ1-3; 10 nucleotides align to TRBD1. Germline CDR1 is MNHNY and CDR2 is SVGAGI (reference sequence). CDR3 length: 14 residues. Trimming cost V 5 bases and J 5 bases; bases outside gene matches: 3. For the CDR3, the DNA is TGTGCCAGCAGTCCGGGACAGGGGAGAAACACCATATATTTT. Translation gives CASSPGQGRNTIYF.

Regarding this clone: The sample contains more than one DNA sequence encoding this CDR3. This sequence joins TRBV30 and TRBJ1-5; D might be TRBD1 (6 bases). Germline V gene sequence: CDR1 GTSNPN, CDR2 SVGIG (reference sequence). The CDR3 consists of 14 residues. V was shortened by 3 bases and J by 2 bases, with 11 bases between the two germline ends. CDR3 region: CAWRGSGGNQPQHF. CDR3 in DNA: TGTGCCTGGAGGGGATCAGGGGGCAATCAGCCCCAGCATTTT.

This clone came up once. V is TRBV2 and J is TRBJ1-2; 10 bases agree with TRBD1. The CDR3 is 13 residues long. V shed 9 bases, J shed 9 bases, and the junction held 10 bases outside the gene matches. Germline loops: CDR1 SNHLY, CDR2 FYNNEI. CDR3 in amino acids: CARRTGGLDSYTF. The CDR3, as DNA: TGTGCCAGAAGGACAGGGGGATTAGATAGCTACACCTTC.

The genes are TRBV25-1 and TRBJ1-5; a possible D gene is TRBD1 (5 bases). Germline CDR1 reads MGHDK; CDR2 reads SYGVNS. This CDR3 is 14 amino acids long. Trimming took 8 bases from V and 4 from J, leaving 15 bases between them. The CDR3, as DNA: TGTGCCAGCCCCGCAGAAGGGGTTAATCAGCCCCAGCATTTT. The encoded protein is CASPAEGVNQPQHF.

V usage is TRBV18 and J usage is TRBJ2-5; TRBD2 matches at 7 bases. The length of the CDR3 is 13 residues. The junction had 3 bases not matched to a gene; V was cut back by 6 bases and J by 2 bases. Germline CDR1 is KGHSH and CDR2 is LQKENI. The CDR3 loop is CASSPGLQETQYF. As DNA, the CDR3 is TGTGCCAGCTCGCCGGGACTACAAGAGACCCAGTACTTC.

The rearrangement joins TRBV5-1 to TRBJ2-3, with D possibly TRBD2 on 5 matching bases. Trimming cost V 0 bases and J 3 bases, with 11 bases left between them. The CDR3 consists of 15 residues. Germline loops: CDR1 SGHRS, CDR2 YFSETQ. The CDR3 DNA is TGCGCCAGCAGCTTGGTTCGGGGAAAGACAGATACGCAGTATTTT. Residues: CASSLVRGKTDTQYF.

The CDR3 sequence is CASSISGTGDEQFF. DNA for the CDR3: TGTGCCAGCTCCATCTCGGGGACAGGGGATGAGCAGTTCTTC. The chain carries TRBV6-5 and TRBJ2-1, with 10 bases lining up with TRBD1. V gave up 8 bases and J gave up 8 bases; unmatched junction bases: 9. This CDR3 region has 14 residues. Germline CDR1 is MNHEY and CDR2 is SVGAGI.

The rearrangement links TRBV5-1 to TRBJ1-2, with 7 bases matching TRBD1. V lost 0 bases, J lost 7 bases, and 3 bases stayed unmatched. CDR3 length: 13 amino acids. Germline V gene sequence: CDR1 SGHRS, CDR2 YFSETQ. The CDR3 loop is CASSLGQGLGYTF. The DNA of the CDR3 is TGCGCCAGCAGCTTGGGACAGGGTCTTGGCTACACCTTC.

This chain links TRBV28 with TRBJ1-3; D call uncertain. CDR1 is MDHEN, CDR2 SYDVKM, per germline. This CDR3 region has 15 residues. V was shortened by 1 base and J by 3 bases, with 10 bases between the two germline ends. CDR3 bases: TGTGCCAGCAGTTTATCCTGGGGAGATGGAAACACCATATATTTT. Protein product: CASSLSWGDGNTIYF.

In its sample, this clone was seen a few times. Germline is not matched at one junction end, which may reflect a read error. This chain links TRBV7-7 with TRBJ2-3, with 11 bases aligning to TRBD2. Germline V CDR1 and CDR2: SSHAT, FNYEAQ (reference sequence). The CDR3 is made up of 16 amino acids. CDR3 residues: CASSPTTSGGTDTQYF. CDR3 DNA sequence: TGTGCTAGCAGCCCGACGACTAGCGGGGGCACAGATACGCAGTATTTT.

This clone has only one observation. The chain recombines TRBV7-9 with TRBJ1-3; weak D call: TRBD1 (5 bases). Trimming removed 8 bases at V and 0 bases at J, with 14 bases between. This CDR3 spans 15 amino acids. The germline gives CDR1 SEHNR, CDR2 FQNEAQ (reference sequence). The CDR3 DNA reads TGTGCCAGCCGAAGGGACGGGAGCTCTGGAAACACCATATATTTT. Translating it yields CASRRDGSSGNTIYF.

This sequence joins TRBV7-9 and TRBJ1-4, with D perhaps TRBD1 (6 bases). The CDR3 has 16 amino acids. The germline V and J ends were trimmed by 7 bases and 3 bases, with 18 bases remaining between them. Germline values: CDR1 SEHNR, CDR2 FQNEAQ (reference sequence). The CDR3 is CASTFWVQGPNEKLFF. CDR3 bases: TGTGCCAGCACCTTTTGGGTTCAGGGGCCTAATGAAAAACTGTTTTTT.

The chain has TRBV7-8 and TRBJ1-4, with D unclear. V lost 2 bases and J lost 0, with 13 bases in between. The CDR3 length is 17 residues. The V gene's germline CDR1 is SGHVS and CDR2 FQNEAQ. The CDR3 nucleotides are TGTGCCAGCAGCTTAATACTAGGGCGTGCAACTAATGAAAAACTGTTTTTT. Translating it yields CASSLILGRATNEKLFF.

This chain links TRBV30 with TRBJ2-1, with a weak D call TRBD2 (5 bases). The germline CDR1 and CDR2 sequences are GTSNPN and SVGIG (reference sequence). This CDR3 region has 14 residues. Trimming removed 2 bases at V and 0 bases at J, with 8 bases between. Here the CDR3 reads CAWSPGSSYNEQFF. The CDR3 DNA follows: TGTGCCTGGAGTCCGGGAAGCTCCTACAATGAGCAGTTCTTC.

V and J are TRBV27 and TRBJ2-7; 10 bases agree with TRBD1. This CDR3 spans 14 amino acids. The V gene's germline CDR1 is MNHEY and CDR2 SMNVEV (reference sequence). V dropped 5 bases and J dropped 6; count of bases not matched to a gene: 7. DNA for the CDR3: TGTGCCAGCAGTCCCGGACAGGGGGGTTTCGAGCAGTACGTC. It yields the protein CASSPGQGGFEQYV.